The 30 T cell receptor beta chains below all came from one sample that was sequenced in a study of cytomegalovirus exposure and HLA in healthy donors (dated by TCRdb to between 2016 and 2019). Library generation was performed with the immunoSEQ multiplex PCR assay. A mixture of 60 forward primers for TCR Vbeta segments and 13 reverse primers for TCR Jbeta segments was used in the multiplex PCR. This immuneACCESS table, as held by TCRdb, lists in-frame sequences with V and J called but not all clones. Of the missing ones, under half trace to an unresolved V gene in checked studies; the others have no known cause. This sample's listing comprises approximately 110,000 clones. Around 6.5% of the sample rests with the top ten. The sequenced material came from PBMCs. The receptors stem from a man in his forties in good health and CMV-seropositive.

The V gene is TRBV27, the J gene TRBJ1-1, with D perhaps TRBD1 (6 bases). The germline gives CDR1 MNHEY, CDR2 SMNVEV (reference sequence). The CDR3 spans 16 residues. Between the trimmed V and J ends, which lost 5 bases and 0 bases, there was a span of 16 bases. CDR3 bases: TGTGCCAGCAGTACCGACTGGACAGCTATGAACACTGAAGCTTTCTTT. Protein sequence: CASSTDWTAMNTEAFF.

This rearrangement joins TRBV28 to TRBJ1-2, with D unresolved. The CDR3 is 13 residues long. V lost 7 bases to trimming and J lost 4 bases, with 13 bases between them. The germline V gene encodes CDR1 MDHEN and CDR2 SYDVKM. The CDR3 reads CASIGGFSYGYTF. For the CDR3, the DNA is TGTGCCAGCATTGGAGGGTTTTCCTATGGCTACACCTTC.

This chain uses TRBV19 with TRBJ1-5; 9 bases map to TRBD1. CDR1 and CDR2 from the germline V gene are LNHDA and SQIVND (reference sequence). The CDR3 has 15 residues. Trimming removed 4 bases from V and 7 bases from J; junction bases left unmatched: 8. CDR3 nucleotide sequence: TGTGCCAGTAGTAACCCTGGACAGGGGAAACAGCCCCAGCATTTT. This translates into CASSNPGQGKQPQHF. Together with reference TRBV19 and TRBJ1-5, the CDR3 gives the full variable domain: DGGITQSPKYLFRKEGQNVTLSCEQNLNHDAMYWYRQDPGQGLRLIYYSQIVNDFQKGDIAEGYSVSREKKESFPLTVTSAQKNPTAFYLCASSNPGQGKQPQHFGDGTRLSIL.

This rearrangement joins TRBV5-6 to TRBJ2-3; 11 positions agree with TRBD2. The V gene's germline CDR1 is SGHDT and CDR2 YYEEEE. With 3 bases clipped from V and 7 bases from J, the junction kept 7 bases outside the gene matches. This CDR3 is built from 15 residues. The CDR3 DNA reads as TGTGCCAGCAGCTCTCTAGCGGGAGGTTCATATACGCAGTATTTT. Its translation is CASSSLAGGSYTQYF. Full variable domain (rest looked up from reference TRBV5-6 and TRBJ2-3): DAGVTQSPTHLIKTRGQQVTLRCSPKSGHDTVSWYQQALGQGPQFIFQYYEEEERQRGNFPDRFSGHQFPNYSSELNVNALLLGDSALYLCASSSLAGGSYTQYFGPGTRLTVL.

The chain is built from TRBV4-3 and TRBJ2-2; a possible D gene is TRBD2 (6 bases). V was shortened by 6 bases and J by 0 bases, with 11 bases between the two germline ends. Germline V gene sequence: CDR1 LGHNA, CDR2 YSLEER. The CDR3 loop spans 15 amino acids. Here the CDR3 reads CASRLERANTGELFF. The CDR3 DNA reads TGCGCCAGCAGATTAGAGCGGGCGAACACCGGGGAGCTGTTTTTT.

This chain connects TRBV5-6 to TRBJ2-1, with 11 nucleotides matching TRBD2. Germline CDR1 SGHDT, CDR2 YYEEEE. The CDR3 contains 16 residues. With 4 bases clipped from V and 12 bases from J, the junction kept 15 bases outside the gene matches. The CDR3 DNA is TGTGCCAGCAGCGAGGGATTACTAGCGGGGGCTGTCGGGCAGTTCTTC. Its protein product is CASSEGLLAGAVGQFF.

V is TRBV19 and J is TRBJ2-7, with 7 bases identical to TRBD1. From germline, CDR1 is LNHDA and CDR2 SQIVND (reference sequence). The CDR3 consists of 14 residues. The trim removed 4 bases at V and 2 bases at J, leaving 5 bases unmatched. CDR3 amino acids: CASSRNDRAYEQYF. The CDR3 nucleotides read TGTGCCAGTAGTAGAAACGACAGGGCCTACGAGCAGTACTTC.

This chain uses TRBV6-5 with TRBJ1-1; a possible D gene is TRBD1 (6 bases). The germline CDR1 and CDR2 sequences are MNHEY and SVGAGI. V shed 7 bases and J shed 0 bases, with 15 bases lying between them. CDR3 length: 15 residues. The CDR3 DNA sequence: TGTGCCAGCATTCCCGGGGGGGGCTTGAACACTGAAGCTTTCTTT. It specifies CASIPGGGLNTEAFF.

CDR3 coding DNA: TGTGCCAGCAGTTTTTGGTCTAGCGGGAGCACAGATACGCAGTATTTT. Its protein is CASSFWSSGSTDTQYF. The rearrangement joins TRBV27 to TRBJ2-3; TRBD2 matches at 8 bases. Germline lookup yields CDR1 MNHEY and CDR2 SMNVEV (reference sequence). V shed 3 bases and J 0 bases; nucleotides not matched to a gene: 5. The CDR3 sequence is 16 residues long.

This chain joins TRBV18 and TRBJ1-4; 8 nucleotides match TRBD1. The CDR3 runs 16 residues. Germline lookup yields CDR1 KGHSH and CDR2 LQKENI. V dropped 3 bases and J dropped 8; count of bases not matched to a gene: 11. CDR3 region: CASSPAGGELGEKLFF. CDR3 sequence (DNA): TGTGCCAGCTCACCGGCAGGGGGCGAGCTAGGCGAAAAACTGTTTTTT.

V usage is TRBV11-2 and J usage is TRBJ2-1, with TRBD2 identical over 7 bases. The germline CDR1 and CDR2 sequences are SGHAT and FQNNGV. This CDR3 has 14 residues. V lost 4 bases to trimming and J lost 6 bases; unmatched junction nucleotides: 6. CDR3 region: CASSSRLASNEQFF. CDR3 DNA sequence: TGTGCCAGCAGCTCCCGACTAGCCTCCAATGAGCAGTTCTTC. The full variable domain, its missing parts supplied by reference TRBV11-2 and TRBJ2-1, is EAGVAQSPRYKIIEKRQSVAFWCNPISGHATLYWYQQILGQGPKLLIQFQNNGVVDDSQLPKDRFSAERLKGVDSTLKIQPAKLEDSAVYLCASSSRLASNEQFFGPGTRLTVL.

This chain links TRBV19 with TRBJ1-1; no definite D call. The CDR3 contains 12 residues. Between the trimmed V and J ends, which lost 4 bases and 0 bases, there was a span of 3 bases. Germline V lookup: CDR1 LNHDA, CDR2 SQIVND (reference sequence). The DNA for the CDR3 is TGTGCCAGTAGTAATATGAACACTGAAGCTTTCTTT. This gives the protein CASSNMNTEAFF.

This chain uses TRBV6-1 with TRBJ1-5, with 9 bases fitting TRBD1. V was pared by 8 bases and J by 6 bases, with 8 bases of the junction left unmatched. Germline CDR1 is MNHNS and CDR2 is SASEGT. This CDR3 is built from 14 residues. Here the CDR3 DNA reads TGTGCCAGCTTCGAAACAGGGGGCAGTCAGCCCCAGCATTTT. It codes for CASFETGGSQPQHF.

The chain has TRBV7-9 and TRBJ1-4, with TRBD1 as a possible D gene (5 bases). Trimming stripped 3 bases from V and 6 bases from J, with 17 bases between. Germline CDR1 and CDR2: SEHNR and FQNEAQ (reference sequence). This CDR3 has 16 amino acids. The CDR3 reads CASSFGGAVGDEKLFF. Here the CDR3 DNA reads TGTGCCAGCAGCTTCGGAGGGGCAGTCGGGGATGAAAAACTGTTTTTT.

CDR3 amino acids: CASSRRDRLGDEQYF. The CDR3 nucleotides read TGTGCCAGCAGTAGGAGGGACCGGCTTGGTGACGAGCAGTACTTC. V is TRBV6-5 and J is TRBJ2-7; weak D call: TRBD2 (6 bases). This CDR3 is 15 amino acids long. Germline V lookup: CDR1 MNHEY, CDR2 SVGAGI. The germline V and J ends were trimmed by 5 bases and 5 bases, with 19 bases remaining between them.

The CDR3 nucleotides read TGCGCCAGCACCCAAAAAAGGGGGTCGAGCACCGGGGAGCTGTTTTTT. It codes for CASTQKRGSSTGELFF. The chain is built from TRBV5-1 and TRBJ2-2, with D maybe TRBD1 (6 bases). The CDR3 loop spans 16 amino acids. Germline V gene sequence: CDR1 SGHRS, CDR2 YFSETQ. Trimming shortened V by 6 bases and J by 4 bases, and 19 bases separated the two germline ends.

CDR3 coding DNA: TGTGCCAGCTCACCTACAGGGTTGAATGAAAAACTGTTTTTT. It translates to CASSPTGLNEKLFF. The V and J genes are TRBV18 and TRBJ1-4, with D possibly matching TRBD1 (6 bases). The V end lost 3 bases, the J end lost 5 bases, and 10 bases lay between the germline ends. The CDR3 runs 14 residues. Germline-derived CDR1 and CDR2 are KGHSH and LQKENI.

The chain uses TRBV10-3 and TRBJ2-2; D not resolved. CDR3 length equals 12 residues. CDR1 and CDR2 (germline): ENHRY, SYGVKD. Trimming left V 10 bases short and J 6 bases short, with 12 bases between. CDR3 protein: CATARGSGELFF. The CDR3, as DNA: TGTGCCACCGCGAGAGGCTCCGGGGAGCTGTTTTTT.

The genes are TRBV28 and TRBJ2-5; no reliable D call. The V end was cut by 6 bases, the J end by 3 bases, with 5 bases between. CDR1 and CDR2 from the germline V gene are MDHEN and SYDVKM. The CDR3 is 11 amino acids. For the CDR3, the DNA is TGTGCCAGCAGATACAAAGAGACCCAGTACTTC. Its translation is CASRYKETQYF.

The V and J genes are TRBV19 and TRBJ2-3; 9 bases agree with TRBD2. CDR1 and CDR2 (germline): LNHDA, SQIVND (reference sequence). This CDR3 comprises 15 residues. V trimming: 4 bases; J trimming: 3 bases; junction bases outside the gene matches: 5. CDR3 residues: CASSSVAGVTDTQYF. The CDR3 DNA sequence: TGTGCCAGTAGTAGCGTAGCGGGAGTGACAGATACGCAGTATTTT.

The chain employs TRBV2 and TRBJ2-1, with D tentatively TRBD2 (6 bases). Germline V CDR1 and CDR2: SNHLY, FYNNEI. Trimming took off 8 bases at V and 9 bases at J, with 17 bases between the two ends. CDR3 length: 13 amino acids. In nucleotides, the CDR3 is TGTGCCAGCGGCGGGGAGAGCGTTAGTGAGCAGTTCTTC. This encodes CASGGESVSEQFF.

The genes are TRBV5-1 and TRBJ2-4, with 7 bases fitting TRBD1. Germline CDR1 SGHRS, CDR2 YFSETQ. The CDR3 sequence is 18 residues long. V gave up 4 bases and J gave up 0 bases; unmatched junction bases: 13. The CDR3 nucleotides are TGCGCCAGCAGCCTAGGGGACAGACTAAACCTAGCCAAAAACATTCAGTACTTC. This sequence encodes CASSLGDRLNLAKNIQYF. The complete variable domain, with remaining parts taken from reference TRBV5-1 and TRBJ2-4, reads KAGVTQTPRYLIKTRGQQVTLSCSPISGHRSVSWYQQTPGQGLQFLFEYFSETQRNKGNFPGRFSGRQFSNSRSEMNVSTLELGDSALYLCASSLGDRLNLAKNIQYFGAGTRLSVL.

V and J are TRBV7-8 and TRBJ2-3; 7 bases line up with TRBD2. This CDR3 region has 16 residues. Germline V CDR1 and CDR2: SGHVS, FQNEAQ. The V segment lost 5 bases and the J segment 0 bases; nucleotides outside the gene matches: 8. The CDR3 sequence: CASSPWERGSTDTQYF. CDR3 sequence (DNA): TGTGCCAGCAGCCCCTGGGAGCGGGGAAGCACAGATACGCAGTATTTT.

The rearrangement joins TRBV9 to TRBJ1-1, with 7 bases identical to TRBD1. CDR3 length: 15 amino acids. J was trimmed by 1 base and V by 3 bases; bases with no gene match: 6. Looked up from germline, CDR1 is SGDLS and CDR2 is YYNGEE. The CDR3 reads CASSGSYRGNTEAFF. CDR3 DNA sequence: TGTGCCAGCAGCGGTTCCTACAGGGGGAACACTGAAGCTTTCTTT. Drawing the rest from reference TRBV9 and TRBJ1-1, the complete variable domain is DSGVTQTPKHLITATGQRVTLRCSPRSGDLSVYWYQQSLDQGLQFLIQYYNGEERAKGNILERFSAQQFPDLHSELNLSSLELGDSALYFCASSGSYRGNTEAFFGQGTRLTVV.

The genes are TRBV25-1 and TRBJ1-2; 8 positions match TRBD1. Germline CDR1 MGHDK, CDR2 SYGVNS. The length of the CDR3 is 13 residues. Losses at the gene ends were 4 bases for V and 5 bases for J; bases not matched to a gene: 3. CDR3 nucleotides: TGTGCCAGCAGTGTTCAGGGGGCTTATGGCTACACCTTC. It is translated as CASSVQGAYGYTF.

V usage is TRBV2 and J usage is TRBJ2-7; a weak D match, TRBD2 (5 bases). The V end lost 3 bases, the J end lost 5 bases, and 8 bases lay between the germline ends. Germline assignment: CDR1 SNHLY and CDR2 FYNNEI. The CDR3 runs 12 residues. The chain's CDR3 is CASSDGIDEQYF. The DNA for the CDR3 is TGTGCCAGCAGTGACGGGATCGACGAGCAGTACTTC.

The genes are TRBV5-1 and TRBJ2-1; 9 nucleotides agree with TRBD1. Trimming at V came to 6 bases and at J to 5 bases, leaving 15 bases not matched to a gene. The CDR3 extends over 17 amino acids. Per the germline V gene, CDR1 is SGHRS and CDR2 is YFSETQ. The CDR3 loop is CASKLDAQGAGDNEQFF. CDR3 nucleotides: TGCGCCAGCAAACTAGACGCACAGGGGGCCGGAGACAATGAGCAGTTCTTC.

V is TRBV5-1 and J is TRBJ2-3; 15 positions agree with TRBD2. There are 16 residues in the CDR3. The trim removed 3 bases at V and 5 bases at J, leaving 4 bases unmatched. Germline values: CDR1 SGHRS, CDR2 YFSETQ. The CDR3 DNA sequence: TGCGCCAGCAGCTGGGGACTAGCGGGAGGAGGAGATACGCAGTATTTT. Translated: CASSWGLAGGGDTQYF.

The V call is TRBV9, the J call TRBJ2-7; a weak D match, TRBD1 (5 bases). The germline V gene has CDR1 SGDLS and CDR2 YYNGEE. Trimming removed 4 bases at V and 1 base at J, with 12 bases between. CDR3 length: 14 amino acids. CDR3 in amino acids: CASSPQAGSYEQYF. In DNA, the CDR3 is TGTGCCAGCAGCCCCCAAGCAGGGTCCTACGAGCAGTACTTC.

CDR3 loop: CASSIVEWAGYNEQFF. CDR3 DNA sequence: TGTGCCAGTAGTATAGTGGAATGGGCTGGCTACAATGAGCAGTTCTTC. The rearrangement links TRBV19 to TRBJ2-1; D remains ambiguous. This CDR3 spans 16 amino acids. Germline V lookup: CDR1 LNHDA, CDR2 SQIVND (reference sequence). V was pared by 1 base and J by 3 bases, with 13 bases between.